This TCR beta chain appears in the sequencing data of a study of shared clonotypes between healthy human individuals. General study results and limits: An expected dependence of interdonor clonotype sharing on sequencing depth was noted.

A remark on this clone: Antigen unknown.

The CDR3 sequence is 16 residues long. J lost 3 bases, V lost 4 bases, and 6 bases had no gene match. CDR1 MNHNS and CDR2 SASEGT come from the germline V gene. Repertoires were generated with immunoSEQ multiplex PCR, while TCRdb's copy carries only in-frame clones and drops some. Among 550,000 to 850,000 clones listed, over 55% were seen once. The sample consisted of memory CD4+ T cells sorted from blood. The subset was: CD45RA-negative fraction. This sequence was found in a woman between 25 and 40 years old in good health. The gene calls are TRBV6-1 and TRBJ2-3; 11 bases fit TRBD2. CDR3 sequence: CASSGFTSGSTDTQYF. CDR3 bases: TGTGCCAGCAGTGGGTTTACTAGCGGGAGTACAGATACGCAGTATTTT.